This TCR beta chain was retrieved from a study of blood T cell repertoires in COVID-19. Study at large: Samples representing acute and convalescent COVID-19 were sourced from the United States, Italy and Spain. T cells, B-cell-depleted T cells, or PBMCs supplied cDNA or gDNA.

CDR1 is MNHEY, CDR2 SVGAGI, per germline. V was clipped by 2 bases and J by 7 bases, with 6 bases between them. This CDR3 is built from 12 residues. Per the authors' pipeline: Estimation of nucleated cell counts was performed using reference gene primer amplification. Data came from immunoSEQ multiplex PCR; TCRdb stores just in-frame clones and leaves some out. The DNA was the basis for D and trimming; V, J and clone size are from that table. Of tens of thousands of clones listed, 86% are singletons. The gene calls are TRBV6-5 and TRBJ2-1; no definite D call. Specimen: peripheral blood. This sequence originates from a man younger than 40 with acute or convalescent COVID-19. The CDR3 is CASSYAGNEQFF. CDR3 coding DNA: TGTGCCAGCAGTTACGCAGGTAATGAGCAGTTCTTC.